One sample yielded the 14 T cell receptor beta chains listed below, sequenced in a study of blood T cell repertoires in COVID-19. TCRdb keeps only in-frame clones here, not all; method: immunoSEQ multiplex PCR. The repertoire holds 100,000 to 150,000 clones, with around four fifths as singletons. Specimen: peripheral blood. The origin of the receptors is a man in his fifties or sixties with acute or convalescent COVID-19.

This clone came up once. The CDR3 reads CASSVAGQMTYNEQFF. CDR3 nucleotide sequence: TGTGCCAGCAGCGTAGCTGGCCAGATGACCTACAATGAGCAGTTCTTC. This chain links TRBV9 with TRBJ2-1; no clear D gene. The V end lost 0 bases, the J end lost 2 bases, and 12 bases lay between the germline ends. The length of the CDR3 is 16 residues. Germline CDR1 reads SGDLS; CDR2 reads YYNGEE.

This clone was recorded only once. The rearrangement joins TRBV7-3 to TRBJ2-1, with 8 bases lining up with TRBD2. The CDR3 consists of 16 residues. Germline loops: CDR1 SGHTA, CDR2 FQGTGA. V dropped 1 base and J dropped 6; count of bases not matched to a gene: 8. DNA of the CDR3: TGTGCCAGCAGCTTAAGGGCAGCGGGAGTGGGCAATGAGCAGTTCTTC. The encoded protein is CASSLRAAGVGNEQFF.

This clone has a handful of counts. This chain uses TRBV28 with TRBJ1-4; 7 nucleotides agree with TRBD1. CDR3 length: 14 amino acids. Trimming removed 4 bases from V and 6 bases from J; junction bases left unmatched: 5. Germline-derived CDR1 and CDR2 are MDHEN and SYDVKM. The CDR3 DNA sequence: TGTGCCAGCAGTTCGGACAGGAGGGATGAAAAACTGTTTTTT. Encoded protein: CASSSDRRDEKLFF.

J is TRBJ2-2 and V is TRBV2, with 12 bases matching TRBD2. This CDR3 is 17 amino acids long. Per the germline V gene, CDR1 is SNHLY and CDR2 is FYNNEI. V was clipped by 6 bases and J by 3 bases; unmatched bases: 8. The DNA of the CDR3 is TGTGCCAGCAGCGAAATACTAGCGGGGGGAGACACCGGGGAGCTGTTTTTT. Translated: CASSEILAGGDTGELFF.

V and J are TRBV5-1 and TRBJ1-4; D is ambiguous. The CDR3 runs to 13 residues. Trimming left V 5 bases short and J 5 bases short, with 10 bases between. The germline CDR1 and CDR2 sequences are SGHRS and YFSETQ. CDR3 residues: CASRNSPNEKLFF. CDR3 DNA: TGCGCCAGCAGAAACAGCCCAAATGAAAAACTGTTTTTT.

This chain joins TRBV4-2 and TRBJ2-1; TRBD2 aligns across 9 bases. V was pared by 2 bases and J by 4 bases, with 0 bases of the junction left unmatched. The CDR3 length is 14 residues. Germline values: CDR1 LGHNA, CDR2 YNFKEQ. CDR3 region: CASSQLAGYNEQFF. The DNA of the CDR3 is TGTGCCAGCAGCCAACTAGCGGGATACAATGAGCAGTTCTTC.

V and J are TRBV5-1 and TRBJ1-1; 7 bases match TRBD1. Germline assignment: CDR1 SGHRS and CDR2 YFSETQ. The CDR3 spans 13 residues. V was clipped by 4 bases and J by 5 bases; unmatched bases: 5. CDR3 protein: CASSLPTGTEAFF. The DNA for the CDR3 is TGCGCCAGCAGCCTCCCGACAGGGACTGAAGCTTTCTTT.

The V and J genes are TRBV6-5 and TRBJ1-2; no definite D call. Trimming removed 6 bases from V and 8 bases from J, with 10 bases in between. The CDR3 contains 11 residues. The V gene's germline CDR1 is MNHEY and CDR2 SVGAGI. CDR3 residues: CASSAGLGYTF. DNA for the CDR3: TGTGCCAGCAGCGCAGGCTTGGGCTACACCTTC.

The V call is TRBV28, the J call TRBJ1-1, with 7 bases identical to TRBD1. Unmatched junction bases numbered 13, after V lost 7 bases and J lost 2 bases. CDR3 length: 16 residues. Germline loops: CDR1 MDHEN, CDR2 SYDVKM. The CDR3 DNA follows: TGTGCCAGCATAGCTCAGACAGGGACCCTTAACACTGAAGCTTTCTTT. It codes for CASIAQTGTLNTEAFF.

J is TRBJ2-1 and V is TRBV30; 8 bases are shared with TRBD2. Germline assignment: CDR1 GTSNPN and CDR2 SVGIG (reference sequence). CDR3 length: 13 amino acids. V trimming: 2 bases; J trimming: 10 bases; junction bases outside the gene matches: 7. This CDR3 reads CAWSFGRAGEQFF. The CDR3 region has the DNA TGTGCCTGGAGTTTCGGGAGGGCCGGAGAGCAGTTCTTC.

V is TRBV7-3 and J is TRBJ2-3; the match to TRBD2 covers 11 bases. Germline V CDR1 and CDR2: SGHTA, FQGTGA. CDR3 length: 16 amino acids. The V and J ends lost 0 bases and 7 bases, in that order; junction bases with no gene match: 6. The CDR3 DNA sequence: TGTGCCAGCAGCTTAACAGGCCTAGCGGGAGGCAATACGCAGTATTTT. As protein: CASSLTGLAGGNTQYF. Full variable domain (missing parts from reference TRBV7-3 and TRBJ2-3): GAGVSQTPSNKVTEKGKYVELRCDPISGHTALYWYRQSLGQGPEFLIYFQGTGAADDSGLPNDRFFAVRPEGSVSTLKIQRTERGDSAVYLCASSLTGLAGGNTQYFGPGTRLTVL.

This chain uses TRBV10-3 with TRBJ2-7; D perhaps matches TRBD2 (5 bases). Deletions cut 3 bases from V and 0 bases from J, with 12 bases between. The CDR3 contains 15 residues. Germline-derived CDR1 and CDR2 are ENHRY and SYGVKD. The CDR3 nucleotides are TGTGCCATCAGTGATAAGGACTGGAGCTCCTACGAGCAGTACTTC. Encoded protein: CAISDKDWSSYEQYF.

The chain recombines TRBV12-5 with TRBJ1-2; 9 bases match TRBD1. This CDR3 comprises 13 residues. V trimming: 8 bases; J trimming: 10 bases; junction bases outside the gene matches: 11. Germline assignment: CDR1 LGHNT and CDR2 FRNRAP. CDR3 region: CASSPGQGRPYTF. The DNA for the CDR3 is TGTGCTAGTTCCCCCGGACAGGGGCGACCCTACACCTTC. Full variable domain (outside the CDR3, taken from reference TRBV12-5 and TRBJ1-2): DARVTQTPRHKVTEMGQEVTMRCQPILGHNTVFWYRQTMMQGLELLAYFRNRAPLDDSGMPKDRFSAEMPDATLATLKIQPSEPRDSAVYFCASSPGQGRPYTFGSGTRLTVV.

The gene calls are TRBV5-1 and TRBJ1-2; no reliable D call. Trimming left V 0 bases short and J 3 bases short, with 9 bases between. The CDR3 contains 14 residues. The germline CDR1 and CDR2 sequences are SGHRS and YFSETQ. CDR3 sequence (DNA): TGCGCCAGCAGCTTGGCGCAGGTTGACTATGGCTACACCTTC. Protein product: CASSLAQVDYGYTF.